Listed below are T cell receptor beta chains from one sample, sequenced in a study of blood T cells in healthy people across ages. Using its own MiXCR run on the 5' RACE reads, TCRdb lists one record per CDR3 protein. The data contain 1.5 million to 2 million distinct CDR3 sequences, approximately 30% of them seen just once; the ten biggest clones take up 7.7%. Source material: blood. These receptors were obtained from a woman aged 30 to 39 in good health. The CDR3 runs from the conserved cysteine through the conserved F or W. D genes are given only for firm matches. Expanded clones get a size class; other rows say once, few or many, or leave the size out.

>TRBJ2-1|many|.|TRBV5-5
CASSYGDNEQFF
TGTGCCAGCAGCTATGGGGACAATGAGCAGTTCTTC
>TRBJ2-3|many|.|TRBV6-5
CASSRGPLDTQYF
TGTGCCAGCAGTCGAGGCCCATTAGATACGCAGTATTTT
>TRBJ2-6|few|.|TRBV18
CASSPNLGSGANVLTF
TGTGCCAGCTCACCCAACTTGGGCTCTGGGGCCAACGTCCTGACTTTC
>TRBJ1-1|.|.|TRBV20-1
CSAREALPQRRGTEAFF
TGCAGTGCTAGAGAGGCGCTACCACAGCGGAGGGGTACTGAAGCTTTCTTT
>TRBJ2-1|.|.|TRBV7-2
CASSLHRGASSNEQFF
TGTGCCAGCAGCTTACATCGGGGGGCGAGTAGCAATGAGCAGTTCTTC
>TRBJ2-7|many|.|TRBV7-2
CASSLMDEQYF
TGTGCCAGCAGCTTAATGGACGAGCAGTACTTC
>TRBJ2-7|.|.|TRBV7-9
CASSLLRASAYEQDF
TGTGCCAGCAGTTTGCTTAGGGCCAGCGCCTACGAGCAGGACTTC
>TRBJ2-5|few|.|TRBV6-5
CASGRVGGETQYF
TGTGCCAGCGGGAGAGTGGGGGGAGAGACCCAGTACTTC
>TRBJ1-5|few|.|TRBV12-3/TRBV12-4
CASSLGPSQPQHF
TGTGCCAGCAGTTTGGGACCTTCTCAGCCCCAGCATTTT
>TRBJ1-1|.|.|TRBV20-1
CSATSPNTEAFF
TGCAGTGCTACATCGCCGAACACTGAAGCTTTCTTT
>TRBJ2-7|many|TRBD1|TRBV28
CASSLWTGGETWLGEQYF
TGTGCCAGCAGTTTATGGACAGGGGGCGAAACCTGGTTGGGGGAGCAGTACTTC
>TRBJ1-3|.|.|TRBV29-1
CSVSDSGNTIYF
TGCAGCGTGTCGGACTCTGGAAACACCATATATTTT
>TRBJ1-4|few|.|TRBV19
CASSSNGEKLFF
TGTGCCAGTTCCTCGAATGGGGAAAAACTGTTTTTT